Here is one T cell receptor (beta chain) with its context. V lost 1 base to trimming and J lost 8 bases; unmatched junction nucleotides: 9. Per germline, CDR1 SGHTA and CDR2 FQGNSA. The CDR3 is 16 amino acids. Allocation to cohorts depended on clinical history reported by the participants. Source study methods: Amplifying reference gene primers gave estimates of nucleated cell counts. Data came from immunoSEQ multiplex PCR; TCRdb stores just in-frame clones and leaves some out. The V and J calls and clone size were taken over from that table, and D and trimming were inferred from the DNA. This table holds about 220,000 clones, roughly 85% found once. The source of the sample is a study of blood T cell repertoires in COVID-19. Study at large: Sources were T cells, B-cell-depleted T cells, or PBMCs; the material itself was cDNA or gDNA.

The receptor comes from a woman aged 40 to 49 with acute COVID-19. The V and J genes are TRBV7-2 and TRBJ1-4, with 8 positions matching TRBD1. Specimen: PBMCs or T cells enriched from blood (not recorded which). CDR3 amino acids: CASSLDQGAPREKLFF. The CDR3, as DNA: TGTGCCAGCAGCTTAGATCAGGGGGCGCCTCGGGAAAAACTGTTTTTT. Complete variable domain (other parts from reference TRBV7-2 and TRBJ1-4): GAGVSQSPSNKVTEKGKDVELRCDPISGHTALYWYRQSLGQGLEFLIYFQGNSAPDKSGLPSDRFSAERTGGSVSTLTIQRTQQEDSAVYLCASSLDQGAPREKLFFGSGTQLSVL.